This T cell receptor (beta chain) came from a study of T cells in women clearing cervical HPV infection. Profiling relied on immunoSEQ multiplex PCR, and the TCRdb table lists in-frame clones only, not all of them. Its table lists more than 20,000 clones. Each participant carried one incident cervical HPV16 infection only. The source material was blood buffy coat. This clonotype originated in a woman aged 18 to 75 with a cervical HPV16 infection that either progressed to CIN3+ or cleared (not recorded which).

CDR3: CASSLDWQNTGELFF. CDR3 bases read: TGTGCCAGCAGTTTAGACTGGCAGAACACCGGGGAG. The V gene is TRBV28, the J gene TRBJ2-2; no clear D. The sequence runs out 3 residues before the end of the CDR3; the remainder is reconstructed from the germline J gene. This CDR3 region has 15 residues. V lost 2 bases and J lost 1, with 8 bases in between. Germline-derived CDR1 and CDR2 are MDHEN and SYDVKM.